This TCR beta chain was identified during a study of vaccination effects on CD4 cells after COVID-19. The study, taken as a whole, reports: Few convalescent patients, and no early post-infection timepoints, were available to the study. Pronounced clonal contraction occurred in clones induced by infection and by vaccine late after vaccination.

This CDR3 comprises 16 residues. Trimming pared 3 bases from V and 4 bases from J, leaving 19 bases between. Per the germline V gene, CDR1 is DFQATT and CDR2 is SNEGSKA (reference sequence). TCRdb's table, derived via immunoSEQ multiplex PCR, lists solely in-frame clones and lacks some. The sample holds about 41,000 clones; 77% are singletons and the top ten take roughly 3.1%. As concerns this clone: No antigen is known for it.

Antigen-specific CD4+ T cells were first expanded with viral peptide pools by the ViraFEST assay and only then sequenced. Culture lasted about nine days before CD4+ T cell isolation. All vaccine recipients tested negative for nucleocapsid antibodies and had never contracted SARS-CoV-2 infection. In culture with 10 IU/ml IL-2 and 8 to 10 ug/ml peptides, PBMC were grown at fewer than 2.5 million per well. Days 3 and 7 saw half the medium replaced with IL-2 medium. The sequence derives from a human donor who received a COVID-19 vaccine. The genes are TRBV20-1 and TRBJ1-5; D not resolved. The starting material was CD4+ T cells from PBMCs cultured with HCoV-NL63 spike peptides, obtained before COVID-19 vaccination. CDR3 DNA sequence: TGCAGTGCTAGTTTCAGTCGAGGGATTTCTAATCAGCCCCAGCATTTT. It yields the protein CSASFSRGISNQPQHF.